The sequence of this T cell receptor beta chain was determined in a study of T cells in Graves' hyperthyroidism and ophthalmopathy. Findings of the study overall: With a median lead of around 5.9 months before onset, the model predicted ophthalmopathy.

This clonotype was recorded a few times. The target antigen is unknown. V lost 5 bases and J 7 bases, leaving 18 bases between the germline ends. The CDR3 loop spans 14 amino acids. Germline V CDR1 and CDR2: SGDLS, YYNGEE. TCR beta CDR3 sequences were amplified from RNA transcripts. The TCR CDR3 first-round RT-PCR relied on the HTBI primer set. TCRdb called the multiplex PCR reads again in MiXCR, with one record for every CDR3 protein. The top ten hold 33% of the sample, which has 250,000 to 350,000 distinct CDR3 sequences, around 17% seen once. The source of this sequence is a man aged 30 to 39 with Graves' hyperthyroidism. Input material: blood. V usage is TRBV9 and J usage is TRBJ1-2; weak D call: TRBD1 (5 bases). This chain's CDR3 is CASRRGILWGGYTF. CDR3 DNA sequence: TGTGCCAGCAGAAGGGGCATCTTGTGGGGTGGCTACACCTTC.